This T cell receptor (beta chain) was captured by sequencing in a study of PD-L1 blockade in urothelial cancer. Study as a whole: Males with urothelial cancer arising in the bladder constituted about 85% of the roughly 29 patients.

The CDR3 has 17 residues. The junction had 10 bases not matched to a gene; V was cut back by 5 bases and J by 5 bases. Germline CDR1 reads MNHEY; CDR2 reads SMNVEV (reference sequence). Regarding this clone: The antigen remains unidentified.

Anywhere from 1 to 8 samples came from each patient, spanning pretreatment and on-treatment. Regarding the study as a whole: Clones that were tumor-associated expanded more in the blood of durable-benefit patients at 3 weeks.

Using immunoSEQ multiplex PCR, the repertoire was profiled, and TCRdb retains in-frame clones only, with some absent. The table has approximately 58,000 clones, almost 85% seen once. V and J are TRBV27 and TRBJ2-3; 13 nucleotides align to TRBD2. The sequencing used PBMCs, collected around atezolizumab (anti-PD-L1) treatment. This TCR derives from a man aged 65 to 85 with urothelial cancer. CDR3 residues: CASSPGLAGAVGDTQYF. CDR3 sequence (DNA): TGTGCCAGCAGTCCCGGACTAGCGGGAGCGGTAGGAGATACGCAGTATTTT.